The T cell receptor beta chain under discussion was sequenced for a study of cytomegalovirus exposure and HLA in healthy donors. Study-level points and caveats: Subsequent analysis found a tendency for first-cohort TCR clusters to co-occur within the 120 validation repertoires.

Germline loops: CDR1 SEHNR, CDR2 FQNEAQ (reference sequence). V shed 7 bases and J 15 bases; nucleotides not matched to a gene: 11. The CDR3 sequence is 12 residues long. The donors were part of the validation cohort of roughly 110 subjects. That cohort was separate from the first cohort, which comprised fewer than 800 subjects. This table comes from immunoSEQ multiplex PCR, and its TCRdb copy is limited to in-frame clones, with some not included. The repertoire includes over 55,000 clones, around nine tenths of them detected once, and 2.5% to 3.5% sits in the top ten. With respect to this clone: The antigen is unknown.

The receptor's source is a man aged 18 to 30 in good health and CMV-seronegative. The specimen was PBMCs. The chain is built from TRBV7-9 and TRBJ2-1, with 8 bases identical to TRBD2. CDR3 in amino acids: CASTPPGLVGFF. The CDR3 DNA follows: TGTGCCAGCACCCCCCCGGGACTAGTGGGGTTCTTC. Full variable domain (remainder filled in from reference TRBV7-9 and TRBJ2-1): DTGVSQNPRHKITKRGQNVTFRCDPISEHNRLYWYRQTLGQGPEFLTYFQNEAQLEKSRLLSDRFSAERPKGSFSTLEIQRTEQGDSAMYLCASTPPGLVGFFGPGTRLTVL.